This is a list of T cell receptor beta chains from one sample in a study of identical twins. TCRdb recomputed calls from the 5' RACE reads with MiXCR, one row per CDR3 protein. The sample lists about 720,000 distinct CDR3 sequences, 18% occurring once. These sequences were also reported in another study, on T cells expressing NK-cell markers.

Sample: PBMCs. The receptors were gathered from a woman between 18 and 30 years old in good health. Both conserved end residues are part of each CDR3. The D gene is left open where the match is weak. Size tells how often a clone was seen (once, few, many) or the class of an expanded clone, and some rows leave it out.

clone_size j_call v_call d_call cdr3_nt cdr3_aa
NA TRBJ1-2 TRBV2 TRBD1 TGTGCCAGCGACCTGCGGGGCAGGGGGCTGGTCGAATTAGGGGTATACTATGGCTACACCTTC CASDLRGRGLVELGVYYGYTF
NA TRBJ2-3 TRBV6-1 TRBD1 TGTGCCAGCAGAAGGACAGGGCTCGGCACAGATACGCAGTATTTT CASRRTGLGTDTQYF
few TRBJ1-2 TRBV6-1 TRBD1 TGTGCCAGCAGTCCTTCAGGGGGCAACTATGGCTACACCTTC CASSPSGGNYGYTF
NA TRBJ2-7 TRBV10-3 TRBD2 TGTGCCATCAGTGAATCCCGGCGGGAGGGAGCGGCCGAGCAGTACTTC CAISESRREGAAEQYF
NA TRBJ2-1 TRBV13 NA TGTGCCAGCAGCTTACGAGGGTACAGGAATGAGCAGTTCTTC CASSLRGYRNEQFF
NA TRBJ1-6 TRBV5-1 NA TGCGCCAGCAGCTTGTTGCTGTCAGGGGCTAATAATTCACCCCTCCACTTT CASSLLLSGANNSPLHF
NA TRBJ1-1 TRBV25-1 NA TGTGCCAGCAGTGAATCGAACAGGGCGCCACGTGAAGCTTTCTTT CASSESNRAPREAFF
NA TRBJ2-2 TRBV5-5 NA TGTGCCAGCGAGGGTACCCTTTTCACCGGGGAGCTGTTTTTT CASEGTLFTGELFF
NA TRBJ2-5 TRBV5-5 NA TGTGCCAGCAGCTTGTTTTTAGACCAAGAGACCCAGTACTTC CASSLFLDQETQYF
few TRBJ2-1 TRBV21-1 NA TGTGCCAGCAGCAATGGGGGCGGCCTTTACAATGAGCAGTTCTTC CASSNGGGLYNEQFF
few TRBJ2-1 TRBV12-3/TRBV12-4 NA TGTGCCAGCAGACTAGACACTCACAATGAGCAGTTCTTC CASRLDTHNEQFF
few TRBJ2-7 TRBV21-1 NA TGTGCCAGCACCTCCGGCCCCTGGTCCCCCTACGAGCAGTACTTC CASTSGPWSPYEQYF
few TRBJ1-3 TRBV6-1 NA TGTGCCAGCAGAGAGGGTTCTGGAAACACCATATATTTT CASREGSGNTIYF
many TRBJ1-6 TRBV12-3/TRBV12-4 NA TGTGCCAGCAGTGATATGGGGCTTTCACCCCTCCACTTT CASSDMGLSPLHF
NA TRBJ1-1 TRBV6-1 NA TGTGCCAGCAGTCGCAGGGGCTACACTGAAGCTTTCTTT CASSRRGYTEAFF
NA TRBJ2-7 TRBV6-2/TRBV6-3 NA TGTGCCAGCAGTTGGGGGCCGGTTAATTTTTCCTACGAGCAGTACTTC CASSWGPVNFSYEQYF
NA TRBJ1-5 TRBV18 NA TGTGCCAGCTCACCTCAGGGCGCGATCAATCAGCCCCAGCATTTT CASSPQGAINQPQHF
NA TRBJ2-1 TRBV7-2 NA TGTGCCAGCAGCTCTCACGGGGAGCAGTTCTTC CASSSHGEQFF
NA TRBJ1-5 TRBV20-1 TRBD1 TGCAGTGCCCCATTGGGAACAGGGGTTCAGCCCCAGCATTTT CSAPLGTGVQPQHF
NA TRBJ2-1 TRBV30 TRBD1 TGTGCCTGGAGTGTAAGGGACAGTCTTAGGGAGCAGTTCTTC CAWSVRDSLREQFF
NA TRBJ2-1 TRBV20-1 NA TGCAGTGCTAGGGTCAGGGGGGATGAGCAGTTCTTC CSARVRGDEQFF
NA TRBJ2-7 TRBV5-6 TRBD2 TGTGCCAGCGGCAAGAGGGAGCTAGCGGCCTACGAGCAGTACTTC CASGKRELAAYEQYF
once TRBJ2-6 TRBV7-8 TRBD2 TGTGCCAGCAGCTTTAAGTTCGGGACTAGCGGAGCGCTGGCCAACGTCCTGACTTTC CASSFKFGTSGALANVLTF
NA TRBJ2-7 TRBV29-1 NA TGCAGCGTTAACGGTCCAGGGTACTACGAGCAGTACTTC CSVNGPGYYEQYF
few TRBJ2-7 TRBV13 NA TGTGCCAGCAGCGCCCCGCTTGGGGACCACTCCTACGAGCAGTACTTC CASSAPLGDHSYEQYF
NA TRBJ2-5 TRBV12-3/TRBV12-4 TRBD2 TGTGCCAGCAGTGTAGCGGGATTGAAAGGGACCCAGTACTTC CASSVAGLKGTQYF
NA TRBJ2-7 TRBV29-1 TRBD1 TGCAGCGTTGGGCAGGGGACAGGGTCCTACGAGCAGTACTTC CSVGQGTGSYEQYF
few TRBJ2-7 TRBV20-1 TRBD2 TGCAGTGCAAATAGCGGGAGACCTCAATACGAGCAGTACTTC CSANSGRPQYEQYF
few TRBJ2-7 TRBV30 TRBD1 TGTGCTTCGGACATGACAGGGGGGGGCGAGCAGTACTTC CASDMTGGGEQYF
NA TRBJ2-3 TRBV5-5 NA TGTGCCAGCAGCTTGGAGAGACAGTCCACAGATACGCAGTATTTT CASSLERQSTDTQYF
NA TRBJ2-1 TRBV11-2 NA TGTGCCAGCAGCTTAGACAGGGACGGCGAGCAGTTCTTC CASSLDRDGEQFF
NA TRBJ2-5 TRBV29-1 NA TGCAGCGGAGGGGGGGTCAGCTTCACGGAGACCCAGTACTTC CSGGGVSFTETQYF
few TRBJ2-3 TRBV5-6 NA TGTGCCAGCAGCCGGTTGGCGGCCATTCTCTCCAACTACCCAGATACGCAGTATTTT CASSRLAAILSNYPDTQYF
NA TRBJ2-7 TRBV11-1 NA TGTGCCAGCAGCCGAGTTGCGGGACAAGCCTACGAGCAGTACTTC CASSRVAGQAYEQYF
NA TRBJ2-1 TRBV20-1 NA TGCAGTGCTAAGGGAGTAAATGAGCAGTTCTTC CSAKGVNEQFF
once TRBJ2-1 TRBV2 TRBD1 TGTGCCAGCAGTGAAGCGGGACAGCTCAATGAGCAGTTCTTC CASSEAGQLNEQFF
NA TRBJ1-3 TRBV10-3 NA TGTGCCACCATGGGGTCAGGCAGCTCTGGAAACACCATATATTTT CATMGSGSSGNTIYF
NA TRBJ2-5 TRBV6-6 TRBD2 TGTGCGAGTCTACGGGGGGACCAAGAGACCCAGTACTTC CASLRGDQETQYF
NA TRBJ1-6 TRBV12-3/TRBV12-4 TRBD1 TGTGCCAGCAGTTTAGACCCAGGGGGCAGGTCACCCCTCCACTTT CASSLDPGGRSPLHF
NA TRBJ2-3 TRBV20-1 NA TGCAGTGCTAGAGATGACTACACAGATACGCAGTATTTT CSARDDYTDTQYF
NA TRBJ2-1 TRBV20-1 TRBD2 TGCAGTGCCCGTGGCGCGGGAGCCCTAAACTACAATGAGCAGTTCTTC CSARGAGALNYNEQFF
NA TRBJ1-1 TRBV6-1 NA TGTGCCAGCAGTGAATTTGGGGGTACCACTGAAGCTTTCTTT CASSEFGGTTEAFF
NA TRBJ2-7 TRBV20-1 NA TGCAGTGCTAGTGATAGATTCTACGAGCAGTACTTC CSASDRFYEQYF
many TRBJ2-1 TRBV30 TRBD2 TGTGCCTCCCCGTTCGCGGGAGACCACAATGAGCAGTTCTTC CASPFAGDHNEQFF
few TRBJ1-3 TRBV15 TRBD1 TGTGCCACCAGCAGAACATACCCAGGGGGCTCAGGTGGAAACACCATATATTTT CATSRTYPGGSGGNTIYF
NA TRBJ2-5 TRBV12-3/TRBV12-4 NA TGTGCCAGCAGTTTAGCCCTCTATAAGGAGAATTTTCAAGAGACCCAGTACTTC CASSLALYKENFQETQYF
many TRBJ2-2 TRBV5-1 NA TGCGCCAGCAATCTGCAACCAGGGACCGGGGAGCTGTTTTTT CASNLQPGTGELFF
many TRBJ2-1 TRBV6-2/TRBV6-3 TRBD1 TGTGCCAGCAGTTACTCTATAGGGCAGGGGGCGTTGGGCTCCTACAATGAGCAGTTCTTC CASSYSIGQGALGSYNEQFF
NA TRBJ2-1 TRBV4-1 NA TGCGCCAGCAGCCAAGTGTTGCCGATAGCCCTCAATGAGCAGTTCTTC CASSQVLPIALNEQFF
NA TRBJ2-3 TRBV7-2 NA TGTGCCAGCAGCTTAGTGTTAAGGTCGGACAACACAGATACGCAGTATTTT CASSLVLRSDNTDTQYF